The present T cell receptor beta chain was sequenced within a study of T-cell reconstitution after alpha-beta-depleted transplantation in children (dated by TCRdb to the mid-2010s). Notes on the research overall: Using TCR repertoire profiling, the study quantitatively followed how T-cell immune reconstitution unfolded in children after TCRalphabeta/CD19-depleted allogeneic hematopoietic cell transplantation.

The table lists this clonotype with a few counts. What this receptor recognizes is not known. No per-base quality is available; no much larger clone lies one base away. CDR1 PRHDT and CDR2 FYEKMQ are derived from the germline V gene (reference sequence). Taken from cysteine to phenylalanine, the CDR3 has 16 residues. Of the read, only the CDR3 DNA is kept; its 48 bases are in frame from base 1. V has 5 bases trimmed and J has 5 bases trimmed; junction bases matching no gene number 14. Library preparation employed PCR. The listed sequencing device is Illumina HiSeq 2500. To normalize quantification of the TCRbeta repertoire, the TCR libraries were built with molecular barcoding that relied on unique molecular identifiers. TCRdb reran the public reads through fastp at Q25 and MiXCR, keeping productive beta chains. One record per CDR3 amino acid sequence lists the most common genes and DNA. The sample contains roughly 300,000 distinct CDR3 sequences, under 13% of them found a single time. The top ten clones comprise around 2.5% of the sample.

The sequenced sample was PBMCs from the stem cell graft donor, obtained from the stem cell graft. The receptor was isolated from a human donor who donated a stem cell graft to a child with acute lymphoblastic leukemia. The sequence links TRBV13 to TRBJ2-7, and 8 junctional nucleotides match TRBD1. The DNA is TGTGCCAGCAGCAGGGGCAGGGGGCCGTCTTTTGACGAGCAGTACTTC. The resulting protein is CASSRGRGPSFDEQYF.